This T cell receptor (beta chain) was identified during a study of blood T cells in healthy people across ages. Trimming removed 3 bases from V and 3 bases from J, with 18 bases in between. The length of the CDR3 is 16 residues. Germline CDR1 reads MGHRA; CDR2 reads YSYEKL. This clonotype was seen a handful of times. A second about 7 to 11 cycle PCR used barcoded and J-beta primers. One entry per CDR3 protein results from TCRdb running MiXCR on the 5' RACE reads. The sample holds 1.5 million to 2 million distinct CDR3 sequences, roughly 52% seen once. This chain connects TRBV4-1 to TRBJ2-7; perhaps D is TRBD1 or TRBD2 (5 bases each). This clonotype was obtained from a woman aged 40 to 50 in good health. Sequenced sample: blood. Here the CDR3 reads CASSQGLIGALYEQYF. For the CDR3, the DNA is TGCGCCAGCAGCCAGGGGTTGATCGGGGCTCTCTACGAGCAGTACTTC.